This entry lists 31 T cell receptor beta chains sequenced from one sample in a study of OX40 agonist ivuxolimab in advanced cancers. TCRdb's table, derived via immunoSEQ multiplex PCR, lists solely in-frame clones and lacks some. The data contain about 15,000 clones, around 80% of them singletons. The source was CD4+ or CD8+ T cells sorted from blood, collected in a trial of the OX40 agonist ivuxolimab. The receptor set was obtained from an adult with an advanced solid tumor such as melanoma, head and neck, liver or kidney cancer.

The chain links TRBV27 to TRBJ2-5, with D possibly called TRBD1 or TRBD2 (5 bases each). Germline lookup yields CDR1 MNHEY and CDR2 SMNVEV (reference sequence). Trimming removed 6 bases at V and 6 bases at J, with 23 bases between. This CDR3 is 16 amino acids long. CDR3: CASRLTGTPEEKTQYF. Here the CDR3 DNA reads TGTGCCAGCAGACTTACCGGGACCCCAGAGGAGAAGACCCAGTACTTC.

The chain recombines TRBV7-8 with TRBJ2-3; 8 nucleotides line up with TRBD2. J was trimmed by 2 bases and V by 3 bases; bases with no gene match: 7. The germline V gene encodes CDR1 SGHVS and CDR2 FQNEAQ. CDR3 length: 16 amino acids. The CDR3 region is CASSFNSGDFTDTQYF. The CDR3 coding sequence is TGTGCCAGCAGCTTTAATAGCGGGGACTTCACAGATACGCAGTATTTT.

Concerning this clone: A much bigger clone sits one base away, suggesting this may be a read error. This chain uses TRBV5-4 with TRBJ2-3, with 9 bases lining up with TRBD2. Losses at the gene ends were 4 bases for V and 0 bases for J; bases not matched to a gene: 12. The germline V gene encodes CDR1 SGHNT and CDR2 YYREEE (reference sequence). This CDR3 region has 18 residues. The CDR3 DNA is TGTGCCAGCAGCCAATTGGGGCGGGGGGGTCCTAGCACAGATACGCAGTATTTT. Amino acid sequence: CASSQLGRGGPSTDTQYF.

This chain uses TRBV6-6 with TRBJ1-5; D may be TRBD1 (5 bases). V lost 5 bases and J 0 bases, leaving 14 bases between the germline ends. Germline V lookup: CDR1 MNHNY, CDR2 SVGAGI (reference sequence). The CDR3 is made up of 16 amino acids. CDR3 protein: CASSPGGGGSNQPQHF. DNA for the CDR3: TGTGCCAGCAGTCCCGGCGGGGGTGGTAGCAATCAGCCCCAGCATTTT.

By its share, this clone is medium-sized. J is TRBJ2-7 and V is TRBV7-6; 15 bases are shared with TRBD2. The V segment lost 5 bases and the J segment 3 bases; nucleotides outside the gene matches: 14. Germline loops: CDR1 SGHVS, CDR2 FNYEAQ. The CDR3 has 19 amino acids. Here the CDR3 reads CASSGGGLAGGQLNYEQYF. CDR3 in DNA: TGTGCCAGCAGCGGGGGCGGACTAGCGGGAGGGCAACTAAACTACGAGCAGTACTTC.

J is TRBJ2-5 and V is TRBV27, with 7 bases matching TRBD1. The V and J ends lost 4 bases and 5 bases, in that order; junction bases with no gene match: 4. Germline lookup yields CDR1 MNHEY and CDR2 SMNVEV (reference sequence). The CDR3 is 13 amino acids. The DNA of the CDR3 is TGTGCCAGCAGTTGGGCCAGGGGGGAGACCCAGTACTTC. Amino acid sequence: CASSWARGETQYF.

The gene calls are TRBV29-1 and TRBJ2-1; TRBD2 matches at 11 bases. The CDR3 has 13 amino acids. Germline loops: CDR1 SQVTM, CDR2 ANQGSEA. V trimming: 6 bases; J trimming: 8 bases; junction bases outside the gene matches: 6. The CDR3 nucleotides are TGCAGCGTGGATAGCGGGAGGGCCTATGAGCAGTTCTTC. Its protein product is CSVDSGRAYEQFF.

The chain couples TRBV5-1 to TRBJ2-3, with no clear D. Germline CDR1 and CDR2: SGHRS and YFSETQ. Trimming left V 0 bases short and J 0 bases short, with 8 bases between. This CDR3 has 15 residues. In DNA, the CDR3 is TGCGCCAGCAGCTTGGTAGGTTTTAGCACAGATACGCAGTATTTT. Translating it yields CASSLVGFSTDTQYF.

The J gene is TRBJ2-7, the V gene TRBV9, with 7 bases fitting TRBD2. With V trimmed by 3 bases and J by 0 bases, 3 bases remained unmatched. From germline, CDR1 is SGDLS and CDR2 YYNGEE. This CDR3 has 14 amino acids. CDR3: CASSALADSYEQYF. The CDR3 DNA is TGTGCCAGCAGCGCGCTAGCGGACTCCTACGAGCAGTACTTC.

The chain carries TRBV6-5 and TRBJ1-5, with D possibly being TRBD1 (6 bases). Trimming removed 7 bases at V and 6 bases at J, with 19 bases between. Germline CDR1 MNHEY, CDR2 SVGAGI. The CDR3 has 15 residues. The CDR3 sequence is CASMPNTGLSQPQHF. The CDR3 DNA is TGTGCCAGCATGCCTAACACAGGGTTGAGTCAGCCCCAGCATTTT.

The V and J genes are TRBV19 and TRBJ1-1; a weak D match, TRBD1 (5 bases). V lost 3 bases and J lost 4, with 12 bases in between. Germline V lookup: CDR1 LNHDA, CDR2 SQIVND (reference sequence). This CDR3 contains 14 residues. In DNA form, the CDR3 reads TGTGCCAGTAGTATGGGGGTACGGGGCACTGAAGCTTTCTTT. Translation gives CASSMGVRGTEAFF.

This clone was seen only a few times. V usage is TRBV27 and J usage is TRBJ1-2; D ambiguous. V lost 8 bases, J lost 6 bases, and 10 bases lay in between. This CDR3 has 11 residues. Germline-derived CDR1 and CDR2 are MNHEY and SMNVEV (reference sequence). CDR3 sequence: CASRDWNGYTF. The CDR3 nucleotides read TGTGCCAGCCGAGACTGGAATGGCTACACCTTC.

The CDR3 DNA follows: TGTGCCAGCAGTGGACGTTCTGGCTACACCTTC. Translated: CASSGRSGYTF. V gene TRBV6-1 combines with J gene TRBJ1-2; D uncertain. This CDR3 spans 11 amino acids. Per the germline V gene, CDR1 is MNHNS and CDR2 is SASEGT. Deletions cut 4 bases from V and 7 bases from J, with 7 bases between.

The rearrangement uses TRBV6-5 and TRBJ2-1; 7 bases align to TRBD2. CDR3 length: 16 amino acids. The germline V gene has CDR1 MNHEY and CDR2 SVGAGI. The ends lost 0 bases at V and 8 bases at J; junction bases unmatched: 10. The CDR3 sequence: CASSYSTSREWDEQFF. In nucleotides, the CDR3 is TGTGCCAGCAGTTACTCTACGTCGCGGGAGTGGGATGAGCAGTTCTTC.

V is TRBV23-1 and J is TRBJ2-2, with D possibly matching TRBD1 (6 bases). TRBV23-1 is treated as an ORF (open reading frame) with a function not yet certain. With 0 bases removed from V and 0 bases from J, the gap between germline ends came to 20 bases. This CDR3 region has 20 residues. CDR3 coding DNA: TGCGCCAGCAGTCAATCCTGGGTAAAGGGACACTTTTCGAACACCGGGGAGCTGTTTTTT. Translating gives CASSQSWVKGHFSNTGELFF.

The sample holds one count of this clone. For the CDR3, the DNA is TGTGCCAGCAGCTTAGTAGGTGACGAAGGGACGCAGTATTTT. This translates into CASSLVGDEGTQYF. The chain employs TRBV7-2 and TRBJ2-3; D is ambiguous. The CDR3 extends over 14 amino acids. Looked up from germline, CDR1 is SGHTA and CDR2 is FQGNSA. V was cut by 1 base and J by 9 bases, with 14 bases left in between.

This CDR3 reads CASSAAQTGLDTQYF. Here the CDR3 DNA reads TGTGCCAGCAGTGCCGCCCAGACAGGGTTAGATACGCAGTATTTT. The chain uses TRBV28 and TRBJ2-3, with 7 bases lining up with TRBD1. With V trimmed by 5 bases and J by 5 bases, 10 bases remained unmatched. CDR1 and CDR2 (germline): MDHEN, SYDVKM. The CDR3 runs 15 residues. Complete variable domain (other parts from reference TRBV28 and TRBJ2-3): DVKVTQSSRYLVKRTGEKVFLECVQDMDHENMFWYRQDPGLGLRLIYFSYDVKMKEKGDIPEGYSVSREKKERFSLILESASTNQTSMYLCASSAAQTGLDTQYFGPGTRLTVL.

This rearrangement joins TRBV7-9 to TRBJ2-7, with 7 bases lining up with TRBD1. Germline V lookup: CDR1 SEHNR, CDR2 FQNEAQ (reference sequence). This CDR3 region has 16 residues. V was pared by 4 bases and J by 0 bases, with 9 bases of the junction left unmatched. CDR3 protein: CASSSIMGQLSYEQYF. CDR3 bases: TGTGCCAGCAGCTCTATTATGGGACAGCTCTCCTACGAGCAGTACTTC.

The genes are TRBV18 and TRBJ2-1; D might be TRBD2 (6 bases). Per germline, CDR1 KGHSH and CDR2 LQKENI. The length of the CDR3 is 12 residues. Trimming shortened V by 5 bases and J by 5 bases, and 7 bases separated the two germline ends. CDR3 residues: CASSSSDNEQFF. In DNA form, the CDR3 reads TGTGCCAGCTCATCTAGCGACAATGAGCAGTTCTTC.

This clone has more than one count but fewer than ten. The rearrangement uses TRBV27 and TRBJ2-5; 10 bases map to TRBD2. The CDR3 sequence is 15 residues long. The trim removed 5 bases at V and 5 bases at J, leaving 8 bases unmatched. CDR1 and CDR2 from the germline V gene are MNHEY and SMNVEV (reference sequence). The CDR3 reads CASSVLSGGGETQYF. The CDR3 DNA is TGTGCCAGCAGTGTGCTCAGCGGGGGGGGTGAGACCCAGTACTTC.

The rearrangement links TRBV9 to TRBJ1-2; D may be TRBD1 (5 bases). In germline, CDR1 is SGDLS, CDR2 YYNGEE. V was clipped by 7 bases and J by 2 bases, with 9 bases between them. CDR3 length: 12 residues. CDR3 sequence reads: CASGAENYGYTF. For the CDR3, the DNA is TGTGCCAGCGGGGCGGAGAACTATGGCTACACCTTC.

The chain combines TRBV12-5 with TRBJ2-1; tentative D call: TRBD1 (6 bases). Trimming cost V 5 bases and J 1 base, with 9 bases left between them. Germline V gene data show CDR1 as LGHNT and CDR2 as FRNRAP. The CDR3 covers 14 residues. The DNA for the CDR3 is TGTGCTAGTGGTCCAGGGGAGTCCTACAATGAGCAGTTCTTC. Encoded protein: CASGPGESYNEQFF.

The CDR3 region has the DNA TGTGCCAACTCCATACTAGAGGGGACAGGGTTGAACACTGAAGCTTTCTTT. This encodes CANSILEGTGLNTEAFF. The chain is built from TRBV7-9 and TRBJ1-1; 9 nucleotides match TRBD1. Germline V gene sequence: CDR1 SEHNR, CDR2 FQNEAQ (reference sequence). Germline trimming cut 10 bases from V and 0 bases from J; bases unmatched to any gene: 15. The CDR3 runs to 17 residues.

The J gene is TRBJ1-6, the V gene TRBV14; no definite D call. Trimming shortened V by 0 bases and J by 16 bases, and 10 bases separated the two germline ends. The CDR3 totals 12 residues. Per the germline V gene, CDR1 is SGHDN and CDR2 is FVKESK. CDR3 nucleotides: TGTGCCAGCAGCCAAGATCGCATCCTGCTCCACTTT. Protein product: CASSQDRILLHF.

The chain uses TRBV27 and TRBJ1-4; TRBD1 agrees at 9 bases. The J segment lost 7 bases and the V segment lost 5 bases, leaving 2 bases of the junction unmatched. The CDR3 runs to 13 residues. Germline V gene lookup returns CDR1 MNHEY and CDR2 SMNVEV (reference sequence). This chain's CDR3 is CASSGQGPEKLFF. DNA for the CDR3: TGTGCCAGCAGTGGACAGGGGCCTGAAAAACTGTTTTTT.

V and J are TRBV29-1 and TRBJ1-2; D is undetermined. This CDR3 region has 12 residues. V gave up 4 bases and J gave up 2 bases, with 8 bases separating them. Germline values: CDR1 SQVTM, CDR2 ANQGSEA. The CDR3: CSVVSGNYGYTF. The CDR3 nucleotides are TGCAGCGTTGTATCGGGGAACTATGGCTACACCTTC.

The chain joins TRBV28 to TRBJ2-7, with D possibly being TRBD2 (5 bases). The CDR3 totals 15 residues. CDR1 is MDHEN, CDR2 SYDVKM, per germline. Trimming took 6 bases from V and 3 from J, leaving 18 bases between them. For the CDR3, the DNA is TGTGCCAGCAGCCTCCCCGAGGGCTTAAACTACGAGCAGTACTTC. Amino acids: CASSLPEGLNYEQYF.

The CDR3 bases are TGTGCCAGCAGTTATCAGGGGGCGGCTGAAGCTTTCTTT. This codes for CASSYQGAAEAFF. The rearrangement links TRBV6-5 to TRBJ1-1; 8 nucleotides line up with TRBD1. V was clipped by 3 bases and J by 6 bases; unmatched bases: 3. Per the germline V gene, CDR1 is MNHEY and CDR2 is SVGAGI. This CDR3 spans 13 amino acids.

The chain carries TRBV5-6 and TRBJ2-5; D is undetermined. Germline CDR1 SGHDT, CDR2 YYEEEE. The CDR3 runs 11 residues. With 1 base removed from V and 5 bases from J, the gap between germline ends came to 3 bases. The CDR3 here is CASSLSETQYF. As DNA, the CDR3 is TGTGCCAGCAGCTTGTCGGAGACCCAGTACTTC.

V usage is TRBV4-3 and J usage is TRBJ2-1; D ambiguous. CDR1 and CDR2 from the germline V gene are LGHNA and YSLEER. This CDR3 region has 15 residues. V was cut by 0 bases and J by 8 bases, with 14 bases left in between. Here the CDR3 reads CASSQDAGLADEQFF. In DNA, the CDR3 is TGCGCCAGCAGCCAAGATGCAGGCCTTGCGGATGAGCAGTTCTTC.

V and J are TRBV9 and TRBJ2-3, with TRBD1 as a possible D gene (5 bases). V was shortened by 3 bases and J by 0 bases, with 14 bases between the two germline ends. The CDR3 has 16 amino acids. Looked up from germline, CDR1 is SGDLS and CDR2 is YYNGEE. CDR3 loop: CASSDTMGPSTDTQYF. Here the CDR3 DNA reads TGTGCCAGCAGCGATACTATGGGGCCCAGCACAGATACGCAGTATTTT. Full variable domain (outside the CDR3, taken from reference TRBV9 and TRBJ2-3): DSGVTQTPKHLITATGQRVTLRCSPRSGDLSVYWYQQSLDQGLQFLIQYYNGEERAKGNILERFSAQQFPDLHSELNLSSLELGDSALYFCASSDTMGPSTDTQYFGPGTRLTVL.